This T cell receptor beta chain was retrieved from a study of OX40 agonist ivuxolimab in advanced cancers. For the study at large: Three patients responded partially, comprising one with hepatocellular carcinoma and two with cutaneous melanoma. General study findings and limits: Clonal expansion from baseline to week 6 occurred in both CD4+ and CD8+ T cells. CD8+ T cells averaged more expanded clones than CD4+.

Excluded were patients having autoimmune disease history or systemic immunosuppression. Sequenced by immunoSEQ multiplex PCR; TCRdb stores in-frame clones only, minus some. The table lists roughly 50,000 clones, approximately 86% of them singletons, with approximately 12% in the top ten. V lost 7 bases and J 3 bases, leaving 9 bases between the germline ends. The CDR3 has 12 residues. The germline gives CDR1 MNHNS, CDR2 SASEGT. About this clone itself: The antigen is not known.

Sequences were derived from CD4+ or CD8+ T cells sorted from blood, sampled in a trial of the OX40 agonist ivuxolimab. V is TRBV6-1 and J is TRBJ1-2; D ambiguous. The sequence was obtained from an adult with an advanced solid tumor such as melanoma, head and neck, liver or kidney cancer. CDR3 DNA: TGTGCCAGCACACCCCCTCACTATGGCTACACCTTC. Amino acids: CASTPPHYGYTF.